The present T cell receptor beta chain was sequenced within a study of T cell changes during pregnancy in multiple sclerosis. CDR1 and CDR2 from the germline V gene are SGHNT and YYREEE (reference sequence). Trimming left V 4 bases short and J 0 bases short, with 13 bases between. The CDR3 runs to 15 residues. TCRdb's copy holds only in-frame clones and misses some; the assay was immunoSEQ multiplex PCR. The repertoire holds fewer than 110,000 clones, with 85% to 95% as singletons. This clonotype originated in a female donor in good health, enrolled as a control in a pregnancy study. The material sequenced was peripheral blood, taken in the third trimester of pregnancy. V usage is TRBV5-4 and J usage is TRBJ1-1; D ambiguous. CDR3 DNA: TGTGCCAGCAGCCCGACAAGGATGGTGAACACTGAAGCTTTCTTT. Amino acid sequence: CASSPTRMVNTEAFF. The full variable domain, completed using reference TRBV5-4 and TRBJ1-1, is ETGVTQSPTHLIKTRGQQVTLRCSSQSGHNTVSWYQQALGQGPQFIFQYYREEENGRGNFPPRFSGLQFPNYSSELNVNALELDDSALYLCASSPTRMVNTEAFFGQGTRLTVV.